This T cell receptor beta chain is from a study of OX40 agonist ivuxolimab in advanced cancers. Study summary: Prior checkpoint blockade (anti-PD-1, anti-PD-L1 or anti-CTLA-4) was permitted; over 30% had it.

Germline lookup yields CDR1 SGHVS and CDR2 FNYEAQ. V was clipped by 5 bases and J by 9 bases, with 14 bases between them. The CDR3 length is 13 residues. The repertoire was sequenced with immunoSEQ multiplex PCR; TCRdb's copy has only in-frame clones and lacks some. The sample lists around 81,000 clones; about 81% were seen once. This clonotype originated in an adult with an advanced solid tumor such as melanoma, head and neck, liver or kidney cancer. The specimen was CD4+ or CD8+ T cells sorted from blood, collected in a trial of the OX40 agonist ivuxolimab. This rearrangement joins TRBV7-6 to TRBJ2-1, with D hard to call. The CDR3 here is CASSPPDSPEQFF. The CDR3 coding sequence is TGTGCCAGCAGCCCCCCAGACTCCCCTGAGCAGTTCTTC. The full variable domain, completed using reference TRBV7-6 and TRBJ2-1, is GAGVSQSPRYKVTKRGQDVALRCDPISGHVSLYWYRQALGQGPEFLTYFNYEAQQDKSGLPNDRFSAERPEGSISTLTIQRTEQRDSAMYRCASSPPDSPEQFFGPGTRLTVL.